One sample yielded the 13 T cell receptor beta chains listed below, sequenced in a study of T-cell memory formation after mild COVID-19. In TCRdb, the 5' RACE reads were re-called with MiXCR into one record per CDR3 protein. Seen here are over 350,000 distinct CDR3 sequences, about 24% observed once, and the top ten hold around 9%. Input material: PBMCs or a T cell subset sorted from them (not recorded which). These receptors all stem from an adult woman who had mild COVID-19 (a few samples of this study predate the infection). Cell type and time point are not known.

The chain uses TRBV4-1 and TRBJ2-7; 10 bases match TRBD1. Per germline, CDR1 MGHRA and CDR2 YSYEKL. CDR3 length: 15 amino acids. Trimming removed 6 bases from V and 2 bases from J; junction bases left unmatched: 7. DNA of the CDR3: TGCGCCAGCAGGTACGGGACAGGGGAAACCTACGAGCAGTACTTC. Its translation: CASRYGTGETYEQYF.

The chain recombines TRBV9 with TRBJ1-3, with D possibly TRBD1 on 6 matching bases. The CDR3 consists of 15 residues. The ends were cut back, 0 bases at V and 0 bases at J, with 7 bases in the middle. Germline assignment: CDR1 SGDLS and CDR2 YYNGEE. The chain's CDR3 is CASSVDRDSGNTIYF. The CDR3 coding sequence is TGTGCCAGCAGCGTAGACAGGGACTCTGGAAACACCATATATTTT. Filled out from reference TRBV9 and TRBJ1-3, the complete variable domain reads DSGVTQTPKHLITATGQRVTLRCSPRSGDLSVYWYQQSLDQGLQFLIQYYNGEERAKGNILERFSAQQFPDLHSELNLSSLELGDSALYFCASSVDRDSGNTIYFGEGSWLTVV.

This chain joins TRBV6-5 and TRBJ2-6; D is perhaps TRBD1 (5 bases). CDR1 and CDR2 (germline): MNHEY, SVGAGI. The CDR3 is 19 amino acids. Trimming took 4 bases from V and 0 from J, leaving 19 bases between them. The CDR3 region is CASSSLQFRTRSGANVLTF. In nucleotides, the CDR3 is TGTGCCAGCAGTTCCCTTCAATTCAGGACACGCTCTGGGGCCAACGTCCTGACTTTC.

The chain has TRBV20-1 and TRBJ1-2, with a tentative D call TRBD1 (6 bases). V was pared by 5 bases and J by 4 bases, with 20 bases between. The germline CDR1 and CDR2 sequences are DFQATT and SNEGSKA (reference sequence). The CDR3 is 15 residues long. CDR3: CSASPGTLRGYGYTF. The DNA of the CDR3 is TGCAGTGCTTCCCCCGGGACCCTCAGGGGCTATGGCTACACCTTC.

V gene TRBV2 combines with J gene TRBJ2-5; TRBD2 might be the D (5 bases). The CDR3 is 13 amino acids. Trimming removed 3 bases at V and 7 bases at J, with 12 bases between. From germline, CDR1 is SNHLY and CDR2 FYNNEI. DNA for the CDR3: TGTGCCAGCAGTGAGGACTCCCTCGGGACCCAGTACTTC. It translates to CASSEDSLGTQYF.

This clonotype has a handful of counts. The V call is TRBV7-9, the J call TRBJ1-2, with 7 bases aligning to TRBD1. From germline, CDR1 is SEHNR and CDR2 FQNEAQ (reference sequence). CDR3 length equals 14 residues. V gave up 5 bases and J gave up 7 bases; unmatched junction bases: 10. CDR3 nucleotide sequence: TGTGCCAGCAGCGACAGGGTATCGGCGGGTGGCTACACCTTC. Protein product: CASSDRVSAGGYTF.

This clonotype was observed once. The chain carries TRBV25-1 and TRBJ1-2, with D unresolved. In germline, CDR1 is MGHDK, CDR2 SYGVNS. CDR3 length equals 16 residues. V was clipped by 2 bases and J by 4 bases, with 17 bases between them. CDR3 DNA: TGTGCCAGCAGTGAAGAGAGTAGCTGGACGATCTATGGCTACACCTTC. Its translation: CASSEESSWTIYGYTF.

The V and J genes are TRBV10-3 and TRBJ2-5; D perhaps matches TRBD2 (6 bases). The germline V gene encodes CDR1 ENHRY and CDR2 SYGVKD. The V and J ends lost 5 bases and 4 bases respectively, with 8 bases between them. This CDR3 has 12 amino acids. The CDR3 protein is CAISTGGETQYF. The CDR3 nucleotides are TGTGCCATCAGTACCGGGGGAGAGACCCAGTACTTC.

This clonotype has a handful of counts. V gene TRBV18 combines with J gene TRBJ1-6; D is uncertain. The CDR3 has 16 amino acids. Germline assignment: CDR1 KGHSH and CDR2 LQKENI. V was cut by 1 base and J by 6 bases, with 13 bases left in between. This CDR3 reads CASSPQPQLLNSPLHF. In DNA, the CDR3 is TGTGCCAGCTCACCACAGCCCCAGCTGCTTAATTCACCCCTCCACTTT. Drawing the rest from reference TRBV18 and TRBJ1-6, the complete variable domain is NAGVMQNPRHLVRRRGQEARLRCSPMKGHSHVYWYRQLPEEGLKFMVYLQKENIIDESGMPKERFSAEFPKEGPSILRIQQVVRGDSAAYFCASSPQPQLLNSPLHFGNGTRLTVT.

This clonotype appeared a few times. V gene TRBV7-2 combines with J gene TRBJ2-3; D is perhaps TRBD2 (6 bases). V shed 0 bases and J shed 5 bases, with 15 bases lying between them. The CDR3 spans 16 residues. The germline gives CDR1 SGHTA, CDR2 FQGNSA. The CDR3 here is CASSLAPALAQDTQYF. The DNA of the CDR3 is TGTGCCAGCAGCTTAGCTCCCGCGCTAGCGCAAGATACGCAGTATTTT. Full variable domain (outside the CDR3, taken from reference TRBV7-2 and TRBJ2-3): GAGVSQSPSNKVTEKGKDVELRCDPISGHTALYWYRQSLGQGLEFLIYFQGNSAPDKSGLPSDRFSAERTGGSVSTLTIQRTQQEDSAVYLCASSLAPALAQDTQYFGPGTRLTVL.

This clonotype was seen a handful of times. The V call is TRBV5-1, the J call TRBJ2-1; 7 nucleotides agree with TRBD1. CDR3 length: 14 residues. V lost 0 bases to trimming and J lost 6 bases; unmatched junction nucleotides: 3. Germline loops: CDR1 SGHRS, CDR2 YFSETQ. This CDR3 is CASSLGDSFNEQFF. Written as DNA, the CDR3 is TGCGCCAGCAGCTTGGGGGACAGCTTCAATGAGCAGTTCTTC. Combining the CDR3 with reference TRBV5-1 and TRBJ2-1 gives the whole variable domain KAGVTQTPRYLIKTRGQQVTLSCSPISGHRSVSWYQQTPGQGLQFLFEYFSETQRNKGNFPGRFSGRQFSNSRSEMNVSTLELGDSALYLCASSLGDSFNEQFFGPGTRLTVL.

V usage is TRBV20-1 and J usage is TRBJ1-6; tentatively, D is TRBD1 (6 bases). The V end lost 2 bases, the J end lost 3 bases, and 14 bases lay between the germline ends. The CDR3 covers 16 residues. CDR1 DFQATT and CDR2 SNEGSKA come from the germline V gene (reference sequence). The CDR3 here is CSARSGGSNYNSPLHF. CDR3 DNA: TGCAGTGCTAGATCTGGGGGCTCAAACTATAATTCACCCCTCCACTTT.

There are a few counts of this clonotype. This CDR3 is CSAPPSGRPYTQYF. In nucleotides, the CDR3 is TGCAGTGCTCCTCCAAGCGGGCGTCCTTATACGCAGTATTTT. The chain links TRBV20-1 to TRBJ2-3; D possibly corresponds to TRBD2 (6 bases). The V and J ends lost 5 bases and 7 bases respectively, with 19 bases between them. CDR1 is DFQATT and CDR2 is SNEGSKA in the germline V gene (reference sequence). The CDR3 runs to 14 residues.